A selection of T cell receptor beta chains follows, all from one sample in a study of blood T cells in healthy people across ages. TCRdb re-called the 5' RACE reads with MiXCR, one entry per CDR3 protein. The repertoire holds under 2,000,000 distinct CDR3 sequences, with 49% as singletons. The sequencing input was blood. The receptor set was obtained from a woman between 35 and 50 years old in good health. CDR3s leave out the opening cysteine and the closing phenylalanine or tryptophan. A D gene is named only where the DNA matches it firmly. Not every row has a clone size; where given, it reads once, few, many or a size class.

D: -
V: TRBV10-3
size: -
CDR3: AISESDSNEQY

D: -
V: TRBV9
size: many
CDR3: ASSVGVGQETQY

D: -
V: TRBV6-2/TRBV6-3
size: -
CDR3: ASTLRDGKNIQY

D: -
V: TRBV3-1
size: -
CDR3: ASSPVISPYEQY

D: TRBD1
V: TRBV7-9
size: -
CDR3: ASSVGQGGWETQY

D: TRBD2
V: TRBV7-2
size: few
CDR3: ASSYDLGLAYRELF

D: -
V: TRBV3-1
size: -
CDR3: ASSFYREADEQF

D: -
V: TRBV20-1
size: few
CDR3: SAHLGPYEQY

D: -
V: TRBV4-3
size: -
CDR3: ASSHGKSGYNEQF

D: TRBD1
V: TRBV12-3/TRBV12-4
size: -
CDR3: ASSFYPDRVGYNEQF

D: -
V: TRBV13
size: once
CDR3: ASSQSRQGLPDTQY

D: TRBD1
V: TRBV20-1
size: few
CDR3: SAQPGGSSTDTQY

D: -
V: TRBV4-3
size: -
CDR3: ASSQESRGQQETQY

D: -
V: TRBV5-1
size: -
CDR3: ASSLRGSGSYEQY

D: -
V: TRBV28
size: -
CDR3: ASTRDGYGYT

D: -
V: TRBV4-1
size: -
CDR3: ASSQEGRDMNTEAF

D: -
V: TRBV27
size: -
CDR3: ASSLEGPHPDTQY

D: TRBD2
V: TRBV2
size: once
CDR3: AWRLAGGANEQF

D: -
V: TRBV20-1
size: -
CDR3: SARDRLVRGETQY

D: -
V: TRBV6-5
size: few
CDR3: ASSRDSGSETQY

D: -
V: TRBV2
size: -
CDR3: ASRRERAGQPQH

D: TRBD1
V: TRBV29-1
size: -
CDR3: SVEQTGERNYGYT

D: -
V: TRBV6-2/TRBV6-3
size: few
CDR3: ASRQGGSYNEQF

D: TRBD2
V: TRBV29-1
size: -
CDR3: SERTSGGNYNEQY

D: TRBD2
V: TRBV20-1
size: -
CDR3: SARDVVAGYSYNEQF

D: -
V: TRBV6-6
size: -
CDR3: ASSPPNSDQTQY

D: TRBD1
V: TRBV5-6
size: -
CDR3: ASSFRRTGMGKTQY

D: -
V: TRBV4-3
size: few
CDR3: ASSPSGGQGSNEKLF

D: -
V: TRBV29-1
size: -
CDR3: SVESPTEGARNEQF

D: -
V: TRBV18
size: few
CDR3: ASSPNDPSGSYEQY

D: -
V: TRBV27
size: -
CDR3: ASFERGYSYNEQF

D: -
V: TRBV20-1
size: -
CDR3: SASSLARSNQPQH

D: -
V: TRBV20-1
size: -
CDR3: SAPTTGIGNQPQH

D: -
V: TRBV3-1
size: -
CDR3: ASSQAYQGGYT

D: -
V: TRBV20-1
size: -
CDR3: SARGAVFSYEQY

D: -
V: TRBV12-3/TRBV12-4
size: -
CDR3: ASRPAPTGPSTDTQY

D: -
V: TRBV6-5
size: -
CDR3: ASSYSDQDPYNSPLH

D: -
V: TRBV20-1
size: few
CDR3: SASGWADNYGYT

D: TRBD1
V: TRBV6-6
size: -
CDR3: ASRSSGQEDGYT

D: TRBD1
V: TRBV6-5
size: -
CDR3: ASRYNQGEGYT

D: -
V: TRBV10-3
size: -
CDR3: AISIKQNTEAF

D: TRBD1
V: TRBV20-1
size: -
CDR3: SGQGGPKTQY

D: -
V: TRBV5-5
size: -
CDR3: ASSLDSLWWPQF

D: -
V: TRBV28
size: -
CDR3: ASKGGYQETQY

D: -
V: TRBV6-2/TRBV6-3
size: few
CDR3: ASTGPHSGANVLT

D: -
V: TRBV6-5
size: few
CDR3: ASSYGFSSEQF

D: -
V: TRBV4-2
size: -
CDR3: ASSQEHNGQF

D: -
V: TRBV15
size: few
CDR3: ATSREGGLETQY

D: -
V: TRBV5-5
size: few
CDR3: ASSSNRQGGKLF

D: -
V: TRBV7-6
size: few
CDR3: ASSKNRTEVYSYEQY

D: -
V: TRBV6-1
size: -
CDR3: ASRIDGMRTDGNTIY

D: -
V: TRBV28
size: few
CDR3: ASSLSTSVARGQF

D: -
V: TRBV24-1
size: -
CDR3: ATSEHGSPNTGELF

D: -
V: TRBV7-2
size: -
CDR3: ASSPSRLHTDTQY

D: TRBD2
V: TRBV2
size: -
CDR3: ASIYSGDGETQY

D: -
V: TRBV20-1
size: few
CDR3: SARGWAYNEQF

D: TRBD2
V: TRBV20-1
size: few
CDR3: SAKAGGGDTQY